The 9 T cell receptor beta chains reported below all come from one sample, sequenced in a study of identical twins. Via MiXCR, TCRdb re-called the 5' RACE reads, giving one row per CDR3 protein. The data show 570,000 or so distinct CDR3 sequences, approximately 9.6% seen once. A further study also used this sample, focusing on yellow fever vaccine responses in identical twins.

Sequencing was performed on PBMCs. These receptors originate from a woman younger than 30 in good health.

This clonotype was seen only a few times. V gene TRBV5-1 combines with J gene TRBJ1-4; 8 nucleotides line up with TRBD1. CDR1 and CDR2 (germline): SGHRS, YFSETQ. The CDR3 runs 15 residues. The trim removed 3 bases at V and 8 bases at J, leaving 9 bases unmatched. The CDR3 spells CASSWETGVGEKLFF. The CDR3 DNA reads TGCGCCAGCAGCTGGGAGACAGGGGTAGGAGAAAAACTGTTTTTT.

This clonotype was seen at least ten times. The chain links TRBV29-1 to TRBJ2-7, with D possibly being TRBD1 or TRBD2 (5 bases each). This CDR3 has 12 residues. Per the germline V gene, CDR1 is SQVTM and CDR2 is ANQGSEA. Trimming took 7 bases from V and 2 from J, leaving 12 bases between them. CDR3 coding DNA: TGCAGCGCCCGGGACCGTACCTACGAGCAGTACTTC. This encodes CSARDRTYEQYF.

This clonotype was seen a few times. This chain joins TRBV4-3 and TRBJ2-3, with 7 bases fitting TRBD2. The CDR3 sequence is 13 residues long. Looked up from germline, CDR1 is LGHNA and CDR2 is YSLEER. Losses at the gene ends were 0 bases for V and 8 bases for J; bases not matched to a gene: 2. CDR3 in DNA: TGCGCCAGCAGCCAAGATGGCGGGGGTACGCAGTATTTT. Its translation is CASSQDGGGTQYF.

DNA of the CDR3: TGTGCCAGCAGTGACGCCGCGGGGGCGGCGGGGGAGCTGTTTTTT. The encoded protein is CASSDAAGAAGELFF. This rearrangement joins TRBV6-1 to TRBJ2-2; tentatively, D is TRBD2 (7 bases). The CDR3 consists of 15 residues. V was shortened by 3 bases and J by 8 bases, with 16 bases between the two germline ends. The V gene's germline CDR1 is MNHNS and CDR2 SASEGT.

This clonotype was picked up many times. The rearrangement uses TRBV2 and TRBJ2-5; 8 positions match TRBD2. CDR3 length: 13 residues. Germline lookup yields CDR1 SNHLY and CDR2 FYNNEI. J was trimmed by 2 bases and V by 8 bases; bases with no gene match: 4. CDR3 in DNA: TGTGCCAGCCGCGGGACTAGTCAAGAGACCCAGTACTTC. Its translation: CASRGTSQETQYF.

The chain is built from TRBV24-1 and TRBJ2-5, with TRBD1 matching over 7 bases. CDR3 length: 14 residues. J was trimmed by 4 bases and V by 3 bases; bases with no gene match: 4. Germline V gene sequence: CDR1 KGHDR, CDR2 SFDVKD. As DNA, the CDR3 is TGTGCCACCAGTGATCGAGGGGGCGTAGAGACCCAGTACTTC. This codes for CATSDRGGVETQYF.

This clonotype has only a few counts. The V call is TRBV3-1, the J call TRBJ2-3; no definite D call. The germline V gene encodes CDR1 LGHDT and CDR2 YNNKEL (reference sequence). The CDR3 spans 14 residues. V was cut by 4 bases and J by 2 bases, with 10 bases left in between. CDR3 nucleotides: TGTGCCAGCAGCCCCAGTAAGACCACAGATACGCAGTATTTT. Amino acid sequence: CASSPSKTTDTQYF.

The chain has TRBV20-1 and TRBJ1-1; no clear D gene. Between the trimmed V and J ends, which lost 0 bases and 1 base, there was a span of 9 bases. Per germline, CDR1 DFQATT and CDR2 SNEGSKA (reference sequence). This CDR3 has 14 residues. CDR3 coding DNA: TGCAGTGCTAGAGATTTGAGGCAGAACACTGAAGCTTTCTTT. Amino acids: CSARDLRQNTEAFF.

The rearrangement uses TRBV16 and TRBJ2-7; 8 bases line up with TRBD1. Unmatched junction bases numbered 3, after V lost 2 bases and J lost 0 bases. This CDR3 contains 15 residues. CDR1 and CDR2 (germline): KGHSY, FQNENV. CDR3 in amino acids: CASSQTTGGSYEQYF. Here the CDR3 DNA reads TGTGCCAGCAGCCAAACCACAGGGGGCTCCTACGAGCAGTACTTC.